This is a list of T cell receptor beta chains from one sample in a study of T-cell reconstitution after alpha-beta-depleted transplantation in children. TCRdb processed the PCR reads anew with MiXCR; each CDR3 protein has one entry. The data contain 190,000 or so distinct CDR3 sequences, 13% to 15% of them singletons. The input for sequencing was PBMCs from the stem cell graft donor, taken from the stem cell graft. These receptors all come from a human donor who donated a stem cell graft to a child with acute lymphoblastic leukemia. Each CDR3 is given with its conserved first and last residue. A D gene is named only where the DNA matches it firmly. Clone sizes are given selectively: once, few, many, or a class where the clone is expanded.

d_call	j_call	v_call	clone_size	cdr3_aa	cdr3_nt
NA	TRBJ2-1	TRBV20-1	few	CSASSLARGDYNEQFF	TGCAGTGCTAGTTCCCTAGCGAGAGGTGACTACAATGAGCAGTTCTTC
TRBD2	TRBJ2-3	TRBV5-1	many	CASNEGTSPGLDTQYF	TGCGCCAGCAATGAGGGGACTAGCCCTGGATTAGATACGCAGTATTTT
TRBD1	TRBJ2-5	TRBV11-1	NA	CASNPTGQGMMHF	TGTGCCAGCAACCCGACGGGACAGGGGATGATGCACTTC
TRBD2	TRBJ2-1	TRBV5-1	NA	CASSAGLAGGGEEFF	TGCGCCAGCAGCGCCGGACTAGCGGGAGGGGGGGAGGAGTTCTTC
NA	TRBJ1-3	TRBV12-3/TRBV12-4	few	CASSLSGDNTIYF	TGTGCCAGCAGTTTGTCCGGGGACAACACCATATATTTT
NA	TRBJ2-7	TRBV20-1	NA	CSVQGSGSYEQYF	TGCAGTGTTCAGGGTAGCGGATCCTACGAGCAGTACTTC
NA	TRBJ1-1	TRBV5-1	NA	CASSSHTGAFF	TGCGCCAGCAGCTCCCACACAGGAGCTTTCTTT
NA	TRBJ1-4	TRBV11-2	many	CASSPDGTGNEKLFF	TGTGCCAGCAGCCCCGACGGGACCGGAAATGAAAAACTGTTTTTT
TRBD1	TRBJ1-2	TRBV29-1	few	CSVRRQGFRYGYTF	TGCAGCGTTCGCCGACAGGGGTTTCGCTATGGCTACACCTTC
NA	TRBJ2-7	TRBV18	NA	CASSPLGSTYEQYF	TGTGCCAGCTCACCACTCGGCAGCACCTACGAGCAGTACTTC
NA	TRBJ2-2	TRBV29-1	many	CSVGSGELFF	TGCAGCGTGGGCAGCGGGGAGCTGTTTTTT
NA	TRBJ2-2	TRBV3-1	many	CASSQVPGATGELFF	TGTGCCAGCAGCCAAGTACCCGGGGCCACCGGGGAGCTGTTTTTT
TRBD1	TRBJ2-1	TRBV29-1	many	CSVGRQGHEQFF	TGCAGCGTGGGCCGACAGGGTCATGAGCAGTTCTTC
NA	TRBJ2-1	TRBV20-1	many	CSARGWSSYNEQFF	TGCAGTGCTAGGGGGTGGAGCTCCTACAATGAGCAGTTCTTC
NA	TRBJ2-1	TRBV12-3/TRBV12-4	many	CASREMGGNEQFF	TGTGCCAGCAGAGAAATGGGAGGCAATGAGCAGTTCTTC
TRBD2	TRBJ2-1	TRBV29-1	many	CSVEEGGRSSYNEQFF	TGCAGCGTTGAAGAGGGCGGGAGGAGCTCCTACAATGAGCAGTTCTTC
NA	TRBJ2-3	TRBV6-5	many	CASSFGQITDTQYF	TGTGCCAGCAGTTTCGGACAGATCACAGATACGCAGTATTTT
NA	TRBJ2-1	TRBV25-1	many	CASSEGQGTPYNEQFF	TGTGCCAGCAGTGAAGGGCAGGGGACCCCCTACAATGAGCAGTTCTTC
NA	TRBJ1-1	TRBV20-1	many	CSGVRDQNTEAFF	TGCAGTGGGGTAAGGGACCAAAACACTGAAGCTTTCTTT
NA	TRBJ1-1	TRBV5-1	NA	CASSQTYRMNTEAFF	TGCGCCAGCAGCCAGACGTACAGGATGAACACTGAAGCTTTCTTT
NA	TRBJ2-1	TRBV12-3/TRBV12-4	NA	CASSPGTGEFF	TGTGCCAGCAGTCCAGGGACTGGTGAATTCTTC
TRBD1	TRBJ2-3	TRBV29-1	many	CSGTGLDHTDTQYF	TGCAGCGGGACAGGCCTGGACCACACAGATACGCAGTATTTT
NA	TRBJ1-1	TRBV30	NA	CAWITWTAMNTEAFF	TGTGCCTGGATCACCTGGACAGCAATGAACACTGAAGCTTTCTTT
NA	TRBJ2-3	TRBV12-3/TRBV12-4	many	CASSFPGATSTDTQYF	TGTGCCAGCAGTTTCCCCGGGGCTACTAGCACAGATACGCAGTATTTT
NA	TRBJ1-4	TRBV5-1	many	CASSLMGTEKLFF	TGCGCCAGCAGCTTGATGGGGACCGAAAAACTGTTTTTT
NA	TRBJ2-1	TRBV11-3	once	CASSLGDENEQFF	TGTGCCAGCAGCTTAGGTGACGAGAATGAGCAGTTCTTC
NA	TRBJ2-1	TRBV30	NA	CAWSVRVGSYNEQFF	TGTGCCTGGAGTGTTCGGGTGGGGTCCTACAATGAGCAGTTCTTC
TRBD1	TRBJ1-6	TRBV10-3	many	CATNRGPPSYNSPLHF	TGTGCCACAAACAGGGGGCCACCCTCCTATAATTCACCCCTCCACTTT
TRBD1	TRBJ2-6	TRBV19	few	CASSIDRGQASGANGLTF	TGTGCCAGTAGTATCGACAGGGGGCAGGCGTCTGGGGCCAACGGCCTGACTTTC
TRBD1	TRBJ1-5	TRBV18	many	CASSGDRVQPQHF	TGTGCCAGCTCAGGGGACAGGGTTCAGCCCCAGCATTTT
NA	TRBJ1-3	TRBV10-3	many	CAHGDTSSGNTIYF	TGTGCCCACGGGGACACTTCCTCTGGAAACACCATATATTTT